This TCR beta chain was sequenced for a study of relationships among human T cell subsets. There are 17 residues in the CDR3. With V trimmed by 5 bases and J by 6 bases, 10 bases remained unmatched. Germline V lookup: CDR1 SGHNT, CDR2 YENEEA. The Th1 cells were the flow-through after CD25, CD56 and CD294 bead selections. From mRNA, alpha and beta CDR3 regions were amplified using semiquantitative ARM-PCR. Tagged nested gene-specific primers were used first, then communal superprimers amplified exponentially. TCRdb re-derived calls from the multiplex PCR reads in MiXCR, one entry per CDR3 protein. The sample holds roughly 13,000 distinct CDR3 sequences; around 67% are singletons and the top ten take just under 30%.

The sequenced sample consisted of CD4+ Th1 cells sorted from blood. The source is a middle-aged man in good health. The chain employs TRBV11-3 and TRBJ2-3; TRBD2 aligns across 14 bases. The CDR3 is CASSRLKTSGREDTQYF. The CDR3 DNA is TGTGCCAGCAGCCGACTAAAGACTAGCGGGAGGGAGGATACGCAGTATTTT.